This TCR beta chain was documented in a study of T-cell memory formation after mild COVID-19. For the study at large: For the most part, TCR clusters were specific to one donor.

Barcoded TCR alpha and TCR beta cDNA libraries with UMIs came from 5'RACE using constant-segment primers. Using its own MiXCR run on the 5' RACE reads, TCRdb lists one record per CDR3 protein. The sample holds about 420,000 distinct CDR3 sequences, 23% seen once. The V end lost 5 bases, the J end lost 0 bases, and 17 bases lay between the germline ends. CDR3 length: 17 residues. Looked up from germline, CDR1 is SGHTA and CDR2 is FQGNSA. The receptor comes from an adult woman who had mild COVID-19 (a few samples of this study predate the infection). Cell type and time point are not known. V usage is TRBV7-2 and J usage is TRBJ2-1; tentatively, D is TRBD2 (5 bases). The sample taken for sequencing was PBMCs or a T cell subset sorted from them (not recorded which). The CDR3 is CASSSVSGTSSYNEQFF. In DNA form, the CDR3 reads TGTGCCAGCAGCAGCGTCTCGGGTACTAGCTCCTACAATGAGCAGTTCTTC.